This T cell receptor (beta chain) was profiled in a study of circulating CD8 cells and anti-PD-1 response in melanoma. Judged by abundance, this clonotype is medium-sized (0.01 to 0.1%). Each library started from about 15 ng of total RNA using the QIAseq Immune Repertoire TCR panel. TCRdb analysed the reads with MiXCR anew, one entry per CDR3 protein. The sample has over a thousand distinct CDR3 sequences, around 7.8% seen once. Sorting of live CD3+CD8+TCRalphabeta+ cells by PD-1 and/or TIGIT gave four subsets. The CDR3 has 13 amino acids. The germline V gene has CDR1 SGDLS and CDR2 YYNGEE. Trimming removed 5 bases from V and 4 bases from J, with 12 bases in between.

V usage is TRBV9 and J usage is TRBJ2-5; D gene unclear. This clonotype originated in a human donor with melanoma. Sample: CD8+ T cells from PBMCs, taken at baseline or after one month of anti-PD-1 therapy (not recorded which). The CDR3 DNA reads TGTGCCAGCAGTTCACCCCCGGGAGAGACCCAGTACTTC. Its translation: CASSSPPGETQYF.